One and the same sample provided the 23 T cell receptor beta chains below, sequenced in a study of blood T cell repertoires in COVID-19. Data came from immunoSEQ multiplex PCR; TCRdb stores just in-frame clones and leaves some out. This table holds 300,000 to 350,000 clones, 90% found once. The sample consisted of PBMCs or T cells enriched from blood (not recorded which). The receptors here all came from a woman aged 30 to 39 who had been exposed to COVID-19.

For the CDR3, the DNA is TGTGCCAGCAGATTCCGGGACAGGAACCCACGGGACCAGCCCCAGCATTTT. As protein: CASRFRDRNPRDQPQHF. This chain uses TRBV6-4 with TRBJ1-5, with 8 nucleotides matching TRBD1. Trimming took 6 bases from V and 7 from J; bases not matched to a gene: 17. The CDR3 sequence is 17 residues long. CDR1 is MRHNA, CDR2 SNTAGT, per germline.

As to this clone: The junction shows a germline mismatch at one end, possibly a read error. The chain links TRBV5-4 to TRBJ2-7; TRBD2 agrees at 8 bases. Germline V gives CDR1 SGHNT, CDR2 YYREEE (reference sequence). This CDR3 comprises 13 residues. This CDR3 reads CASSSTAGLAWNF. CDR3 nucleotides: TGTGCCAGCAGCTCGACCGCCGGACTAGCCTGGAACTTC. Full variable domain (remainder filled in from reference TRBV5-4 and TRBJ2-7): ETGVTQSPTHLIKTRGQQVTLRCSSQSGHNTVSWYQQALGQGPQFIFQYYREEENGRGNFPPRFSGLQFPNYSSELNVNALELDDSALYLCASSSTAGLAWNFGPGTRLTVT.

In DNA, the CDR3 is TGTGCCAGCACCAGAGCGCGGGGGGGAGGAAACACCATATATTTT. Protein product: CASTRARGGGNTIYF. The gene calls are TRBV11-2 and TRBJ1-3; D is perhaps TRBD1 (5 bases). V shed 7 bases and J shed 4 bases, with 17 bases lying between them. The CDR3 consists of 15 residues. Germline assignment: CDR1 SGHAT and CDR2 FQNNGV.

This clone came up once. V is TRBV10-3 and J is TRBJ1-4; D gene ambiguous. Per germline, CDR1 ENHRY and CDR2 SYGVKD. The CDR3 is 13 residues long. V was pared by 7 bases and J by 7 bases, with 13 bases between. The CDR3 is CAINEGAGEKLFF. Written as DNA, the CDR3 is TGTGCCATCAACGAGGGCGCGGGTGAAAAACTGTTTTTT.

As DNA, the CDR3 is TGTGCCAGCAGCTTAGCCCTTCTGGGACAGGGACACTACAATGAGCAGTTCTTC. This gives the protein CASSLALLGQGHYNEQFF. The rearrangement links TRBV7-9 to TRBJ2-1; 9 nucleotides align to TRBD1. Germline V gene sequence: CDR1 SEHNR, CDR2 FQNEAQ (reference sequence). Trimming removed 0 bases from V and 3 bases from J; junction bases left unmatched: 9. The CDR3 is 18 residues long.

The CDR3 region is CASSLTGPGASYEQYF. CDR3 DNA sequence: TGTGCCAGCAGCTTAACCGGCCCAGGGGCCTCCTACGAGCAGTACTTC. The V call is TRBV11-1, the J call TRBJ2-7; TRBD1 might be the D (6 bases). The V gene's germline CDR1 is SGHAT and CDR2 FQDESV (reference sequence). This CDR3 is built from 16 residues. The germline V and J ends were trimmed by 2 bases and 0 bases, with 14 bases remaining between them.

The CDR3 is CAIPPAGGPETQYF. The CDR3 coding sequence is TGCGCCATCCCCCCCGCGGGGGGGCCCGAGACCCAGTACTTC. This chain links TRBV23-1 with TRBJ2-5, with 9 bases identical to TRBD2. TRBV23-1 is reported as an ORF; its role is uncertain. This CDR3 comprises 14 residues. Trimming at V came to 10 bases and at J to 5 bases, leaving 11 bases not matched to a gene.

The J gene is TRBJ2-7, the V gene TRBV7-9, with D perhaps TRBD2 (6 bases). Germline V gene sequence: CDR1 SEHNR, CDR2 FQNEAQ (reference sequence). The V gene lost 5 bases and the J gene lost 5 bases, with 13 bases spanning the gap. This CDR3 spans 13 amino acids. CDR3 sequence reads: CASSLGGSHEQYF. Here the CDR3 DNA reads TGTGCCAGCAGCCTAGGAGGGAGCCACGAGCAGTACTTC.

V is TRBV5-1 and J is TRBJ1-2; TRBD1 is a possible D gene (5 bases). CDR1 is SGHRS, CDR2 YFSETQ, per germline. V dropped 5 bases and J dropped 4 bases, with 18 bases sitting between them. CDR3 size: 15 residues. As DNA, the CDR3 is TGCGCCAGCAGTTTCGGTGGGGCCCCTAGCTATGGCTACACCTTC. Encoded protein: CASSFGGAPSYGYTF.

This clone is a singleton in its sample. The rearrangement links TRBV5-4 to TRBJ1-1, with 7 bases matching TRBD1. The V gene's germline CDR1 is SGHNT and CDR2 YYREEE (reference sequence). The CDR3 is made up of 14 amino acids. V was clipped by 2 bases and J by 2 bases; unmatched bases: 3. The CDR3 loop reads CASSFDRANTEAFF. The CDR3 nucleotides are TGTGCCAGCAGCTTTGACAGGGCCAACACTGAAGCTTTCTTT.

The rearrangement joins TRBV19 to TRBJ2-1; 10 nucleotides align to TRBD1. Trimming cost V 5 bases and J 7 bases; bases outside gene matches: 5. Germline CDR1 reads LNHDA; CDR2 reads SQIVND (reference sequence). The CDR3 length is 14 residues. The CDR3 loop reads CASSLPGQGNEQFF. CDR3 bases: TGTGCCAGTAGTCTTCCGGGACAGGGGAATGAGCAGTTCTTC.

V and J are TRBV15 and TRBJ1-3; a possible D gene is TRBD1 (6 bases). CDR1 and CDR2 from the germline V gene are LNHNV and YYDKDF (reference sequence). This CDR3 region has 16 residues. Deletions cut 3 bases from V and 2 bases from J, with 14 bases between. The CDR3 reads CATSRKGVLPGNTIYF. The CDR3 nucleotides read TGTGCCACCAGCAGGAAGGGGGTCCTACCTGGAAACACCATATATTTT.

This clone was picked up a small number of times. The V gene is TRBV5-4, the J gene TRBJ1-1; 12 bases line up with TRBD1. The junction had 8 bases not matched to a gene; V was cut back by 4 bases and J by 7 bases. The CDR3 sequence is 15 residues long. Germline V gene data show CDR1 as SGHNT and CDR2 as YYREEE (reference sequence). This CDR3 is CASSGRDRGRDEAFF. The CDR3 nucleotides read TGTGCCAGCAGCGGCCGGGACAGGGGGCGTGATGAAGCTTTCTTT.

The gene calls are TRBV18 and TRBJ2-5; no definite D call. From germline, CDR1 is KGHSH and CDR2 LQKENI. The germline V and J ends were trimmed by 2 bases and 5 bases, with 15 bases remaining between them. This CDR3 spans 15 amino acids. The CDR3 sequence is CASSPAQKSLETQYF. CDR3 in DNA: TGTGCCAGCTCACCAGCTCAGAAATCCCTGGAGACCCAGTACTTC.

This rearrangement joins TRBV7-3 to TRBJ2-4; TRBD2 matches at 7 bases. V dropped 5 bases and J dropped 1; count of bases not matched to a gene: 5. CDR3 length: 15 residues. Germline CDR1 reads SGHTA; CDR2 reads FQGTGA. In DNA form, the CDR3 reads TGTGCCAGCAGCCCCCAGCGGGGTGCCAAAAACATTCAGTACTTC. Protein sequence: CASSPQRGAKNIQYF.

This rearrangement joins TRBV13 to TRBJ2-7; 8 positions match TRBD1. Trimming at V came to 6 bases and at J to 3 bases, leaving 7 bases not matched to a gene. Germline V CDR1 and CDR2: PRHDT, FYEKMQ (reference sequence). There are 14 residues in the CDR3. CDR3 in DNA: TGTGCCAGCAGACGACAGGGGCGTAGCTACGAGCAGTACTTC. As protein: CASRRQGRSYEQYF. The full variable domain, rest sourced from reference TRBV13 and TRBJ2-7, is AAGVIQSPRHLIKEKRETATLKCYPIPRHDTVYWYQQGPGQDPQFLISFYEKMQSDKGSIPDRFSAQQFSDYHSELNMSSLELGDSALYFCASRRQGRSYEQYFGPGTRLTVT.

J is TRBJ2-5 and V is TRBV15; D gene ambiguous. Trimming took 1 base from V and 1 from J, leaving 4 bases between them. The CDR3 totals 13 residues. Germline loops: CDR1 LNHNV, CDR2 YYDKDF (reference sequence). The CDR3 DNA reads as TGTGCCACCAGCAGAGCCCGCCAAGAGACCCAGTACTTC. Translation gives CATSRARQETQYF.

The chain employs TRBV2 and TRBJ1-1; D is possibly TRBD1 (6 bases). The CDR3 covers 14 residues. Trimming removed 6 bases at V and 5 bases at J, with 16 bases between. From germline, CDR1 is SNHLY and CDR2 FYNNEI. CDR3 coding DNA: TGTGCCAGCAGCGCACAGGGTGCGGGTACTGAAGCTTTCTTT. This sequence encodes CASSAQGAGTEAFF. Based on the CDR3 plus reference TRBV2 and TRBJ1-1, the full variable domain is EPEVTQTPSHQVTQMGQEVILRCVPISNHLYFYWYRQILGQKVEFLVSFYNNEISEKSEIFDDQFSVERPDGSNFTLKIRSTKLEDSAMYFCASSAQGAGTEAFFGQGTRLTVV.

The gene calls are TRBV5-1 and TRBJ2-1; TRBD2 matches 8 bases. CDR3 size: 14 residues. V lost 7 bases to trimming and J lost 6 bases; unmatched junction nucleotides: 9. CDR1 and CDR2 (germline): SGHRS, YFSETQ. Written as DNA, the CDR3 is TGCGCCAGCCGGCATAGCGGGGAGCGCAATGAGCAGTTCTTC. Amino acid sequence: CASRHSGERNEQFF.

The chain recombines TRBV2 with TRBJ2-7; 11 bases map to TRBD2. CDR1 is SNHLY, CDR2 FYNNEI, per germline. The CDR3 contains 13 residues. V lost 4 bases and J lost 6; bases outside the gene matches: 2. This CDR3 reads CASSATSGAEQYF. The CDR3 coding sequence is TGTGCCAGCAGTGCGACTAGCGGGGCCGAGCAGTACTTC.

This clone was seen a handful of times. The rearrangement links TRBV7-2 to TRBJ1-2; D is undetermined. Germline V gene lookup returns CDR1 SGHTA and CDR2 FQGNSA. The CDR3 is made up of 15 amino acids. Trimming took 2 bases from V and 0 from J, leaving 10 bases between them. CDR3 nucleotides: TGTGCCAGCAGCTTATTTGCACAAACTAACTATGGCTACACCTTC. Translation gives CASSLFAQTNYGYTF.

The rearrangement joins TRBV19 to TRBJ1-5; D is possibly TRBD1 (6 bases). The germline CDR1 and CDR2 sequences are LNHDA and SQIVND (reference sequence). This CDR3 is 15 amino acids long. With 5 bases removed from V and 5 bases from J, the gap between germline ends came to 16 bases. The CDR3 sequence: CASSLLGGQHQPQHF. The CDR3 region has the DNA TGTGCCAGTAGTCTCCTGGGGGGGCAACATCAGCCCCAGCATTTT.

V and J are TRBV6-5 and TRBJ2-7; 11 nucleotides line up with TRBD1. This CDR3 contains 14 residues. From germline, CDR1 is MNHEY and CDR2 SVGAGI. V shed 8 bases and J 6 bases; nucleotides not matched to a gene: 9. The CDR3 reads CASWISGTGGEQYF. CDR3 coding DNA: TGTGCCAGCTGGATATCCGGGACAGGGGGCGAGCAGTACTTC.